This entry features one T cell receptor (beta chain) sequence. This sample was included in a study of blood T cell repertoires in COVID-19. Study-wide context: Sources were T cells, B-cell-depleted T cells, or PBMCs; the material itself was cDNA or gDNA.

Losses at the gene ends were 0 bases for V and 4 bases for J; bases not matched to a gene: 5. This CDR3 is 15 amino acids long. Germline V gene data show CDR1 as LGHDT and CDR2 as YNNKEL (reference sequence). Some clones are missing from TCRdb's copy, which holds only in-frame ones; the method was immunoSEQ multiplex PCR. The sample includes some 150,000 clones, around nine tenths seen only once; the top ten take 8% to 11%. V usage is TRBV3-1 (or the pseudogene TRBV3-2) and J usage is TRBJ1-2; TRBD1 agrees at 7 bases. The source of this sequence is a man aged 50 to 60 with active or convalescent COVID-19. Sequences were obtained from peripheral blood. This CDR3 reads CASSQDPRTGYGYTF. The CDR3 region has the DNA TGTGCCAGCAGCCAAGATCCCCGGACAGGCTATGGCTACACCTTC.